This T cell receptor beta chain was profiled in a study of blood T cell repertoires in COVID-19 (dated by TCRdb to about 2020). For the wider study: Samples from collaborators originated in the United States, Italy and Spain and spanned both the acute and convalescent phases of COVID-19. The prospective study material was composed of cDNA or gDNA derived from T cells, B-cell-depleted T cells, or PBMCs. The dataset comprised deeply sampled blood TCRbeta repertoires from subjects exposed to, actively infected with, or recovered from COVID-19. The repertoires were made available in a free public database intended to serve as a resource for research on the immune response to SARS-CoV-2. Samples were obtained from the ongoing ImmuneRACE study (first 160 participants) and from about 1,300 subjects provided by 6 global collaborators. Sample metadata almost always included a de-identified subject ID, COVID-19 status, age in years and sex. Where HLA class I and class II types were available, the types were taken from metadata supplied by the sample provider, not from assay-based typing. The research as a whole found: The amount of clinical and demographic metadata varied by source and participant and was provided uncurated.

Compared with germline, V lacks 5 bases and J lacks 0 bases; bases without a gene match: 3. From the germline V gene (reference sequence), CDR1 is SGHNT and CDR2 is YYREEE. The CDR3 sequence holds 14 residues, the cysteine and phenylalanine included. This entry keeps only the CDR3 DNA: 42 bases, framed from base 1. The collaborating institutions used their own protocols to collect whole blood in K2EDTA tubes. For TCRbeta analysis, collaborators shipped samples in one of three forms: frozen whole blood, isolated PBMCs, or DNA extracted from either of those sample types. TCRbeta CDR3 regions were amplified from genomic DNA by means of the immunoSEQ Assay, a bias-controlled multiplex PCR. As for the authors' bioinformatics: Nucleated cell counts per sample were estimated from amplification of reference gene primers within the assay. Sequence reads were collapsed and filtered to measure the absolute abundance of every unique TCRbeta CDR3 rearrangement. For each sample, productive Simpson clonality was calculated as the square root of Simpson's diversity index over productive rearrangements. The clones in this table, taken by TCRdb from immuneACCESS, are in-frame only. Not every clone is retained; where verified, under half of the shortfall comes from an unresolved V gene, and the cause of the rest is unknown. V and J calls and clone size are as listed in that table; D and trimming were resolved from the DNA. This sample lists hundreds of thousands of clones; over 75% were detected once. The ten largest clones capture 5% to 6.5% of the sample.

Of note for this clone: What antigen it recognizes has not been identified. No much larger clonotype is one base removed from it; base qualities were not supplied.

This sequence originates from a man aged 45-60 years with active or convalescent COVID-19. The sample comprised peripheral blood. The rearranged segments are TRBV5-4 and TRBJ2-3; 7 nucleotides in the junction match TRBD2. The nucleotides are TGTGCCAGCAGGGGAGGGCGTAGCACAGATACGCAGTATTTT. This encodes CASRGGRSTDTQYF.